This TCR beta chain comes out of a study of radiotherapy plus CTLA-4 blockade in lung cancer. This clone was observed at least ten times. Assay used: immunoSEQ multiplex PCR; TCRdb lists only in-frame clones, some missing. The table has approximately 94,000 clones, roughly 80% seen once. Germline V gives CDR1 ENHRY, CDR2 SYGVKD. The CDR3 spans 13 residues. With 3 bases removed from V and 1 base from J, the gap between germline ends came to 3 bases. Specimen: peripheral blood, collected from a patient treated with radiotherapy plus ipilimumab. The gene calls are TRBV10-3 and TRBJ2-2, with no clear D. The receptor was isolated from a human donor with non-small cell lung cancer that progressed on radiotherapy plus ipilimumab. The CDR3 here is CAISDENTGELFF. The DNA of the CDR3 is TGTGCCATCAGTGATGAGAACACCGGGGAGCTGTTTTTT.